Listed below are T cell receptor beta chains from one sample, sequenced in a study of blood T cell repertoires in COVID-19. Some clones are missing from TCRdb's copy, which holds only in-frame ones; the method was immunoSEQ multiplex PCR. The table includes a few hundred thousand clones, around 90% detected once. What was sequenced was PBMCs or T cells enriched from blood (not recorded which). These TCRs come from a man aged 18 to 30 who had recovered from COVID-19. Both conserved end residues are part of each CDR3. The D gene is left open where the match is weak. For some rows the clone size is stated as once, few or many, or as a class when expanded; others skip it.

TRBJ1-5 . TRBV15 . TGTGCCACCAGCAGAGCGGGTAGCAATCAGCCCCAGCATTTT CATSRAGSNQPQHF
TRBJ1-5 TRBD1 TRBV2 . TGTGCCAGCGCGCCGGACAGGGGGCTGGGGCAGCCCCAGCATTTT CASAPDRGLGQPQHF
TRBJ1-6 . TRBV5-8 . TGTGCCAGCCGTCATAGGGGTTCACCCCTCCACTTT CASRHRGSPLHF
TRBJ2-2 . TRBV5-8 . TGTGCCAGCAGCTACGGACTGTTGAACACCGGGGAGCTGTTTTTT CASSYGLLNTGELFF
TRBJ2-2 TRBD2 TRBV2 once TGTGCCAGCAGAAGACTAGCGGGAGAAACCGGGGAGCTGTTTTTT CASRRLAGETGELFF
TRBJ2-1 . TRBV7-9 . TGTGCCAGCAGCTTAGAGCGGGTGAACAATGAGCAGTTCTTC CASSLERVNNEQFF
TRBJ2-7 TRBD1 TRBV5-1 . TGCGCCAGCAGCCCCCAGGGGGCGCTATTCGAAGAGCAGTACTTC CASSPQGALFEEQYF
TRBJ2-7 . TRBV6-5 . TGTGCCAGCAGCCGCCAACCGAGCTCCTACGAGCAGTACTTC CASSRQPSSYEQYF
TRBJ1-3 TRBD1 TRBV19 . TGTGCCAGTAGCGCCCGGGACAGGGTATCTGGAAACACCATATATTTT CASSARDRVSGNTIYF
TRBJ1-1 TRBD1 TRBV27 . TGTGCCAGCAGTTTAGGGCAGGGGGAGACTGAAGCTTTCTTT CASSLGQGETEAFF
TRBJ2-1 . TRBV5-1 once TGCGCCAGCAGCTTGAGGGGGACGACAGTAAACAATGAGCAGTTCTTC CASSLRGTTVNNEQFF
TRBJ2-7 TRBD2 TRBV28 . TGTGCCAGCAGCCTGAGCGGGGGACGCTACGAGCAGTACTTC CASSLSGGRYEQYF
TRBJ2-2 . TRBV19 . TGTGCCAGTAGTATAAGCGCTTCGAACACCGGGGAGCTGTTTTTT CASSISASNTGELFF
TRBJ2-7 TRBD1 TRBV7-8 . TGTGCCAGCAGCTTAGAAGACAGGGGGCTACACTACGAGCAGTACTTC CASSLEDRGLHYEQYF
TRBJ1-5 . TRBV7-2 . TGTGCCAGCAGCTTGGTAGGGGGAGGGACGCAGCCCCAGCATTTT CASSLVGGGTQPQHF
TRBJ2-3 TRBD2 TRBV13 . TGTGCCAGCAGCGCGGCTAGCGGCAACACAGATACGCAGTATTTT CASSAASGNTDTQYF
TRBJ1-5 . TRBV5-5 . TGTGCCAGCAGTCGAGGCGACGGCAATCAGCCCCAGCATTTT CASSRGDGNQPQHF
TRBJ1-6 . TRBV2 . TGTGCCAGCACAACCGGGCCGTCGGTTAGGGGCCTCCACTTT CASTTGPSVRGLHF
TRBJ2-5 TRBD2 TRBV3-1/TRBV3-2 . TGTGCCAGCGGACTAGTAATAGCGGGACCCCAAGAGACCCAGTACTTC CASGLVIAGPQETQYF
TRBJ1-1 . TRBV4-1 . TGCGCCAGCAGCCAAGATCCGGGTGGAAGAACTGAAGCTTTCTTT CASSQDPGGRTEAFF
TRBJ1-1 . TRBV9 . TGTGCCAGCAGCGTAGCAGGGGCTGAAGCTTTCTTT CASSVAGAEAFF
TRBJ2-7 TRBD1 TRBV10-3 . TGTGCCATCAGTGGGGGACAGGGTAGCGACGAGCAGTACTTC CAISGGQGSDEQYF
TRBJ2-3 TRBD2 TRBV7-9 . TGTGCCAGCAGCGCCGGGACTAGCGTCACAGATACGCAGTATTTT CASSAGTSVTDTQYF
TRBJ1-4 . TRBV27 . TGTGCCAGCAGTTTTCGACAGCGTAATGAAAAACTGTTTTTT CASSFRQRNEKLFF
TRBJ2-1 . TRBV10-3 . TGTGCCATCAGGGGAGAGGGGGTCCGTAATGAGCAGTTCTTC CAIRGEGVRNEQFF
TRBJ1-5 . TRBV28 . TGTGCCAGCAGTTTGGGTTCCCGGGATCAGCCCCAGCATTTT CASSLGSRDQPQHF
TRBJ2-2 TRBD1 TRBV6-5 . TGTGCCAGCAGTTACGATACAGGGGGAAAGGCCGGGGAGCTGTTTTTT CASSYDTGGKAGELFF
TRBJ1-2 . TRBV29-1 . TGCAGCGTTGGTAGACAGAACTACTATGGCTACACCTTC CSVGRQNYYGYTF
TRBJ1-2 . TRBV3-1/TRBV3-2 . TGTGCCAGCAGCCAAAAATCGTCCCTCTATGGCTACACCTTC CASSQKSSLYGYTF
TRBJ1-1 TRBD1 TRBV27 once TGTGCCAGCTCCGAGATGAGACAGGGTATTAACACTGAAGCTTTCTTT CASSEMRQGINTEAFF
TRBJ2-2 . TRBV2 . TGTGCCAGCAGTGTTGGCGGAACCTCGGGGACCGGGGAGCTGTTTTTT CASSVGGTSGTGELFF
TRBJ2-1 . TRBV7-2 . TGTGCCAGCAGCTTAGGGAGCGGGCTAAGGCATGAGCAGTTCTTC CASSLGSGLRHEQFF
TRBJ1-2 TRBD1 TRBV18 . TGTGCCAGCTCCATACAGGGGTCTGGCTACACCTTC CASSIQGSGYTF
TRBJ2-3 . TRBV9 . TGTGCCAGCAGCGTAGACGGGAAGGGGGCAGATACGCAGTATTTT CASSVDGKGADTQYF
TRBJ1-5 TRBD1 TRBV23-1 . TGCGCCAGCAGTCAACCGACAGGGAATCAGCCCCAGCATTTT CASSQPTGNQPQHF
TRBJ1-3 . TRBV10-3 . TGTGCCATCAGTCCGACAGGCATTTCTGGAAACACCATATATTTT CAISPTGISGNTIYF
TRBJ2-1 . TRBV9 . TGTGCCAGCTCGACTAGTTCACGTAATGAGCAGTTCTTC CASSTSSRNEQFF
TRBJ1-2 TRBD1 TRBV6-5 . TGTGCCAGCAGTCCCAGGACAGGTCTTAGCTATGGCTACACCTTC CASSPRTGLSYGYTF
TRBJ2-5 . TRBV7-9 . TGTGCCAGCAGCTATAACAATCCCGAGACCCAGTACTTC CASSYNNPETQYF
TRBJ2-2 TRBD1 TRBV5-4 . TGTGCCAGCAGCAATGGACAGGGGGCGCTTCGAAACACCGGGGAGCTGTTTTTT CASSNGQGALRNTGELFF
TRBJ2-7 TRBD2 TRBV10-2 . TGCGCCAGCAGTGAGATCACTAGCGGGGGGTCCTACGAGCAGTACTTC CASSEITSGGSYEQYF
TRBJ1-1 . TRBV7-2 once TGTGCCAGCAGCCGAACAAACGTGCAAGCTTTCTTT CASSRTNVQAFF
TRBJ2-7 . TRBV5-1 . TGCGCCAGCAGTCCGGCTCCGGGAGACGAGCAGTACTTC CASSPAPGDEQYF
TRBJ2-7 TRBD1 TRBV29-1 . TGCAGCGTTACCGGGACAGGGGGCTACGAGCAGTACTTC CSVTGTGGYEQYF
TRBJ2-7 . TRBV4-1 . TGCGCCAGCAGCCAAGAGTCGGAGGGTCGCTACGAGCAGTACTTC CASSQESEGRYEQYF